This TCR beta chain was recorded in a study of graft-versus-host responses after intestinal transplantation. About the research overall: After anti-thymocyte globulin induction, recipients took tacrolimus and steroids for two to three years.

Points on this clone: The antigen is unknown.

Regarding the study as a whole: Investigators detected GvH clones in recipient marrow, with some emerging earlier in ileum or blood. The study found high graft-versus-host to host-versus-graft clonal ratios in allografts of patients with graft-donor T cell macrochimerism. Early post-transplant HvG declines were associated with peak circulating GvH clone levels.

Measured with immunoSEQ multiplex PCR; TCRdb has only the in-frame clones, and not every one. The repertoire holds 99,000 or so clones, with 92% as singletons. The sequencing used unstimulated CD8+ T cells sorted from spleen or lymph node cells, collected before transplant. The sequence derives from a human donor who was the organ donor for an intestinal transplant.

The DNA for the CDR3 is TGTGCCTGCTCCTCTCGACAGGCCAAAAACATTCAGTACTTC. This codes for CACSSRQAKNIQYF. The V call is TRBV30, the J call TRBJ2-4; tentatively, D is TRBD1 (5 bases). V lost 6 bases and J 1 base, leaving 13 bases between the germline ends. CDR1 GTSNPN and CDR2 SVGIG come from the germline V gene (reference sequence). The length of the CDR3 is 14 residues. Full variable domain (missing parts from reference TRBV30 and TRBJ2-4): SQTIHQWPATLVQPVGSPLSLECTVEGTSNPNLYWYRQAAGRGLQLLFYSVGIGQISSEVPQNLSASRPQDRQFILSSKKLLLSDSGFYLCACSSRQAKNIQYFGAGTRLSVL.